This record looks at one T cell receptor beta chain sequence and its context. Its target is not known. Profiled with immunoSEQ multiplex PCR; TCRdb holds only in-frame clones, not every one. The data show 100,000 or so clones, over 75% seen once. This CDR3 contains 15 residues. Trimming took 5 bases from V and 3 from J, leaving 16 bases between them. Germline V lookup: CDR1 SNHLY, CDR2 FYNNEI. The data are from a study of OX40 agonist ivuxolimab in advanced cancers. About the research overall: Those enrolled were around 87% male, with a mean age of around 58 years and ages from 23 to 79.

Findings and caveats of the study: CD4+ and CD8+ blood T cells expanded clonally by week 6 at 0.1 to 3.0 mg/kg. Which antigen the expanded peripheral T cells recognized is unknown.

V usage is TRBV2 and J usage is TRBJ2-5; D possibly corresponds to TRBD1 (5 bases). The starting material was CD4+ or CD8+ T cells sorted from blood, obtained in a trial of the OX40 agonist ivuxolimab. The receptor's source is an adult with an advanced solid tumor such as melanoma, head and neck, liver or kidney cancer. The CDR3, as DNA: TGTGCCAGCAGTACCCCCCGGGCAGGGAAAGAGACCCAGTACTTC. Protein: CASSTPRAGKETQYF.